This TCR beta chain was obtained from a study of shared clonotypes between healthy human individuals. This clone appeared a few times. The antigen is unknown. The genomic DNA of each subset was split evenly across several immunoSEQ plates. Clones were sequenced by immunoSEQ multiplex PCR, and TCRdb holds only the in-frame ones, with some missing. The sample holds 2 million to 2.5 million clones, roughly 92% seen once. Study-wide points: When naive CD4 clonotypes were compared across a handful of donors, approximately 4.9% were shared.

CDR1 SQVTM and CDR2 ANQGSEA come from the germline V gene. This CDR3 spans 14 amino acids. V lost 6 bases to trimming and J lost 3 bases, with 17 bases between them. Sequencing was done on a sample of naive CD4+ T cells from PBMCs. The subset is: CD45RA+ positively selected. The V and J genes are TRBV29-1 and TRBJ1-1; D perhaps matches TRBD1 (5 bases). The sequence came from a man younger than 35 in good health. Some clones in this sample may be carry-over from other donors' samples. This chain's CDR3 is CSVNTRAGDTEAFF. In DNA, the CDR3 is TGCAGCGTAAATACCAGGGCTGGGGACACTGAAGCTTTCTTT.